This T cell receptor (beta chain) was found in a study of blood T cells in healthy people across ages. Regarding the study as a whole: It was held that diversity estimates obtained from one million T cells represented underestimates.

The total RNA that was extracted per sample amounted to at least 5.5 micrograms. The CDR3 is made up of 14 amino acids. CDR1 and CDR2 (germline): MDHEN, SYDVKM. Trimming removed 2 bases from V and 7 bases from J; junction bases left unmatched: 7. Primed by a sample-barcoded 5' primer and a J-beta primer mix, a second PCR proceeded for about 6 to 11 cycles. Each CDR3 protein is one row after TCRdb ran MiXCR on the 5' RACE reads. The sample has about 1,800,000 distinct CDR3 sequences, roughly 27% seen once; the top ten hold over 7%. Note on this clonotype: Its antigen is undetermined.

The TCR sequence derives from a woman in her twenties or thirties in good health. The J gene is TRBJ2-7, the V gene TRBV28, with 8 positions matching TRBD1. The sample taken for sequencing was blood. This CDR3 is CASSLLRTGREQYF. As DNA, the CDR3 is TGTGCCAGCAGTTTACTGAGGACAGGGCGGGAGCAGTACTTC.